The source of this T cell receptor (beta chain) is a study of T cells in Graves' hyperthyroidism and ophthalmopathy. Patients with uncontrolled infections, other autoimmune diseases, pregnancy or lactation were excluded. The CDR3 loop spans 12 amino acids. Trimming removed 5 bases at V and 7 bases at J, with 12 bases between. CDR1 is MNHEY, CDR2 SMNVEV, per germline (reference sequence). RNA transcripts served as the template for amplifying TCR beta CDR3 regions. HTBI primers were the set used in a first-round RT-PCR of the TCR CDR3. TCRdb ran MiXCR on the multiplex PCR reads and lists one entry per CDR3 protein. The profile shows a few hundred thousand distinct CDR3 sequences, approximately 16% of them singletons.

The sequenced sample was blood. The chain has TRBV27 and TRBJ2-7; D is ambiguous. This TCR came from a woman in her thirties or forties with Graves' ophthalmopathy. The chain's CDR3 is CASSPWPGEQYF. The CDR3 DNA reads as TGTGCCAGCAGTCCTTGGCCCGGTGAGCAGTACTTC.